Following are 12 T cell receptor beta chains from one sample sequenced in a study of control samples from healthy donors and cancer patients. Only in-frame clones appear in the TCRdb table, and some are missing; sequencing was by immunoSEQ multiplex PCR. The data contain some 70,000 clones, approximately 83% of them singletons. The sample taken for sequencing was blood. Receptors originate from a man aged 55 to 70 in good health.

This clone was seen once. The rearrangement uses TRBV7-2 and TRBJ1-5; D not certain. Germline V gene lookup returns CDR1 SGHTA and CDR2 FQGNSA. Trimming took 7 bases from V and 4 from J, leaving 17 bases between them. CDR3 length: 15 amino acids. In DNA form, the CDR3 reads TGTGCCAGCACCAGCGGGAGGGAATGGAATCAGCCCCAGCATTTT. Amino acid sequence: CASTSGREWNQPQHF.

V is TRBV4-3 and J is TRBJ1-2, with 8 nucleotides matching TRBD1. The ends lost 0 bases at V and 7 bases at J; junction bases unmatched: 7. The CDR3 loop spans 15 amino acids. In germline, CDR1 is LGHNA, CDR2 YSLEER. CDR3 protein: CASSQDRTGPGGYTF. In nucleotides, the CDR3 is TGCGCCAGCAGCCAAGACAGGACAGGGCCGGGTGGCTACACCTTC.

The chain combines TRBV5-1 with TRBJ2-7; D perhaps matches TRBD2 (7 bases). The CDR3 extends over 14 amino acids. CDR1 and CDR2 (germline): SGHRS, YFSETQ. V lost 0 bases and J 5 bases, leaving 12 bases between the germline ends. CDR3 region: CASSLERGGDEQYF. CDR3 sequence (DNA): TGCGCCAGCAGCTTGGAAAGGGGGGGCGACGAGCAGTACTTC.

This chain connects TRBV10-1 to TRBJ2-1; D is uncertain. This CDR3 spans 12 amino acids. Germline loops: CDR1 WNHNN, CDR2 SYGVQD (reference sequence). Trimming cost V 3 bases and J 8 bases, with 8 bases left between them. This CDR3 reads CASSDRIDEQFF. The CDR3 DNA sequence: TGCGCCAGCAGTGACAGGATTGATGAGCAGTTCTTC.

To note about this clone: Mismatch with germline at one junction end may stem from a read error. CDR3: CASSDPRTGQGTQYF. CDR3 nucleotide sequence: TGTGCCAGCAGTGATCCCAGGACAGGCCAAGGGACCCAGTACTTC. The V call is TRBV6-1, the J call TRBJ2-5, with 7 bases matching TRBD1. CDR1 MNHNS and CDR2 SASEGT come from the germline V gene. CDR3 length equals 15 residues.

The chain combines TRBV21-1 with TRBJ2-3; the table's D call, TRBD1, was not checked against the DNA. TRBV21-1 counts as a pseudogene. The CDR3 consists of 16 residues. In nucleotides, the CDR3 is TGTGCCAGCAGCAAAGAACAGGGGGGATGCACAGATACGCAGTATTTT. Translation gives CASSKEQGGCTDTQYF.

CDR3 sequence: CASSQDLQAIGNQPQHF. The DNA of the CDR3 is TGTGCCAGCAGCCAAGATCTACAGGCCATAGGCAATCAGCCCCAGCATTTT. This chain joins TRBV4-2 and TRBJ1-5, with a weak D call TRBD1 (5 bases). V dropped 0 bases and J dropped 2 bases, with 14 bases sitting between them. Germline CDR1 LGHNA, CDR2 YNFKEQ. This CDR3 is built from 17 residues.

The genes are TRBV19 and TRBJ1-3, with a possible D match to TRBD1 (6 bases). This CDR3 is 17 amino acids long. Germline V gene lookup returns CDR1 LNHDA and CDR2 SQIVND (reference sequence). V was trimmed by 3 bases and J by 0 bases, leaving 15 bases between them. CDR3 nucleotides: TGTGCCAGTAGTATTCGCACAGGGTACAGCTCTGGAAACACCATATATTTT. This codes for CASSIRTGYSSGNTIYF.

Of note for this clone: Different DNA sequences within this sample yield the same CDR3. This sequence joins TRBV5-1 and TRBJ2-5; 15 nucleotides align to TRBD2. V trimming: 4 bases; J trimming: 5 bases; junction bases outside the gene matches: 3. The CDR3 contains 15 residues. CDR1 and CDR2 (germline): SGHRS, YFSETQ. CDR3 sequence: CASSPGLAGGETQYF. The CDR3 region has the DNA TGCGCCAGCAGCCCGGGACTAGCGGGAGGCGAGACCCAGTACTTC.

Points on this clone: Other nucleotide sequences in the sample specify the same CDR3. The chain employs TRBV7-8 and TRBJ1-1, with 9 bases fitting TRBD1. Germline V lookup: CDR1 SGHVS, CDR2 FQNEAQ. The CDR3 has 13 amino acids. The ends lost 3 bases at V and 4 bases at J; junction bases unmatched: 0. In DNA form, the CDR3 reads TGTGCCAGCAGCTTGACAGGGGGCACTGAAGCTTTCTTT. Protein sequence: CASSLTGGTEAFF.

The rearrangement uses TRBV10-3 and TRBJ2-6, with unresolved D. Germline V gene lookup returns CDR1 ENHRY and CDR2 SYGVKD. V lost 8 bases to trimming and J lost 2 bases, with 7 bases between them. There are 13 residues in the CDR3. In nucleotides, the CDR3 is TGTGCCATCGGGGTCACTGGGGCCAACGTCCTGACTTTC. This translates into CAIGVTGANVLTF.

The V and J genes are TRBV4-3 and TRBJ2-4, with a tentative D call TRBD2 (5 bases). Germline V lookup: CDR1 LGHNA, CDR2 YSLEER. V was trimmed by 3 bases and J by 8 bases, leaving 17 bases between them. The CDR3 spans 15 residues. CDR3 loop: CASSHQTHGRDIQYF. The CDR3 DNA is TGCGCCAGCAGCCACCAGACACACGGGCGGGACATTCAGTACTTC.